The entry below describes one TCR beta chain. Which antigen it targets is not known. To determine HCMV serostatus, a commercial ELISA kit was used to detect HCMV-specific IgG in serum. Peripheral blood mononuclear cells were isolated from blood by Ficoll density gradient centrifugation. The germline V gene (reference sequence) provides CDR1 DFQATT and CDR2 SNEGSKA. The CDR3 numbers 16 residues from cysteine through phenylalanine. No DNA is listed. The sample is drawn from a study of T cells expressing NK-cell markers (dated by TCRdb to 2018 to 2020). Regarding the study in general: In sorted CD3+CD56+NKG2C+, CD3+CD56+NKG2C- and CD3+CD56-NKG2C+ T-cell subsets from eight or nine donors, TCR beta-chain repertoires were profiled. Randomly selected healthy volunteers, three men and five women, were used as the eight sequenced donors. Sequencing of the libraries produced 2 x 150 bp reads on Illumina HiSeq 2000/2500, MiSeq or NextSeq. Seven of the eight sequenced donors were HCMV-seropositive and one was HCMV-seronegative. On the study overall, not on this receptor specifically: In over five donors, the dominant CD3+CD56+NKG2C+ clonotypes were among the top 10 CD8+ clonotypes and accounted for roughly 1.0-8% of CD8+ T cells. Those dominant clonotypes were again the most abundant among CD3+CD56-NKG2C+ cells in a handful of donors, at about 28.3-60.1%. It remained unclear whether the expanded NKG2C-expressing T cell clones were specific for HCMV antigens.

TCRdb lists the instrument as Illumina HiSeq 2000. The TCR beta cDNA libraries were made using 5'RACE template switching, a step that added both a universal primer site and unique molecular identifiers. cDNA synthesis was primed from the TCR beta constant segment, followed by two successive PCR amplification steps. The original pipeline was this. Reads were demultiplexed and grouped by UMI with MIGEC, and clonotypes were assembled and quantified with MiTCR. To exclude erroneous sequences, only TCR cDNA sequences supported by at least two reads were retained. The tcR package was used for downstream repertoire analysis, and clonotypes were matched across fractions by CDR3 nucleotide sequence plus V segment. VDJmatch was used to annotate antigen specificity against VDJdb, with one amino acid substitution allowed in CDR3. Through TCRdb reprocessing, the reads give one entry per CDR3 protein sequence; DNA is omitted. The V and J calls follow TCRdb's processing rather than the paper's. This sample's table carries about 150,000 distinct CDR3 sequences. Jointly, the top ten make up roughly a fifth of the sample.

The rearranged segments are TRBV20-1 and TRBJ1-3; TCRdb outputs TRBD1, but without DNA this stays unchecked. This sequence originates from a man aged 18 to 69 in good health. Input material: blood T cells: a sorted CD56 or NKG2C T cell subset, CD4+ or CD8+ T cells, or bulk PBMC T cells (not recorded which). The CDR3 sequence is CSARALSEGVVNTIYF.